These 8 T cell receptor beta chains were sequenced from one sample in a study of blood T cell repertoires in COVID-19. Here immunoSEQ multiplex PCR was the method, and the copy in TCRdb shows in-frame clones only, minus some. Of over 35,000 clones listed, around 85% are singletons. Sequencing was performed on peripheral blood. Receptor source: a human donor in a cohort sampled during active COVID-19.

The rearrangement links TRBV28 to TRBJ2-7; 8 nucleotides line up with TRBD1. In germline, CDR1 is MDHEN, CDR2 SYDVKM. There are 14 residues in the CDR3. V was pared by 7 bases and J by 3 bases, with 8 bases of the junction left unmatched. The CDR3 region is CASIAGTGLYEQYF. The CDR3 DNA sequence: TGTGCCAGCATCGCCGGGACAGGTCTCTACGAGCAGTACTTC.

This chain connects TRBV5-8 to TRBJ1-4; 9 nucleotides match TRBD1. The length of the CDR3 is 15 residues. V was pared by 4 bases and J by 2 bases, with 3 bases of the junction left unmatched. Germline CDR1 SGHTS, CDR2 YDEGEE. In DNA, the CDR3 is TGTGCCAGCAGCGGGACAGGGCACACTAATGAAAAACTGTTTTTT. Translating it yields CASSGTGHTNEKLFF.

J is TRBJ1-3 and V is TRBV28; D unresolved. The CDR3 contains 15 residues. The germline CDR1 and CDR2 sequences are MDHEN and SYDVKM. The V gene lost 1 base and the J gene lost 0 bases, with 7 bases spanning the gap. The CDR3 region has the DNA TGTGCCAGCAGTTTATCCCGTTTCTCTGGAAACACCATATATTTT. Encoded protein: CASSLSRFSGNTIYF. Based on the CDR3 plus reference TRBV28 and TRBJ1-3, the full variable domain is DVKVTQSSRYLVKRTGEKVFLECVQDMDHENMFWYRQDPGLGLRLIYFSYDVKMKEKGDIPEGYSVSREKKERFSLILESASTNQTSMYLCASSLSRFSGNTIYFGEGSWLTVV.

The V call is TRBV11-2, the J call TRBJ2-1; the D gene is possibly TRBD2 (5 bases). The CDR3 contains 13 residues. Trimming pared 3 bases from V and 12 bases from J, leaving 15 bases between. CDR1 is SGHAT, CDR2 FQNNGV, per germline. The CDR3 reads CASSFRLEGGQFF. In DNA form, the CDR3 reads TGTGCCAGCAGCTTTAGGCTCGAGGGTGGGCAGTTCTTC.

The chain recombines TRBV3-1 (or the pseudogene TRBV3-2) with TRBJ2-5, with D unresolved. The CDR3 totals 15 residues. V lost 2 bases and J 5 bases, leaving 15 bases between the germline ends. Per germline, CDR1 LGHDT and CDR2 YNNKEL (reference sequence). The CDR3 coding sequence is TGTGCCAGCAGCCAACCCTTCCTGCAGCGCGAGACCCAGTACTTC. Encoded protein: CASSQPFLQRETQYF.

This clone has a single count. The rearrangement uses TRBV18 and TRBJ2-1; possibly TRBD2 for D (6 bases). Germline loops: CDR1 KGHSH, CDR2 LQKENI. Trimming took off 1 base at V and 10 bases at J, with 14 bases between the two ends. This CDR3 spans 14 amino acids. CDR3 nucleotides: TGTGCCAGCTCACCACGGGAGGTCCCGGGAGAGCAGTTCTTC. Amino acid sequence: CASSPREVPGEQFF.

The chain combines TRBV19 with TRBJ1-4; TRBD1 matches 9 bases. This CDR3 spans 15 amino acids. Germline CDR1 and CDR2: LNHDA and SQIVND (reference sequence). V dropped 3 bases and J dropped 7; count of bases not matched to a gene: 6. The CDR3 nucleotides read TGTGCCAGTAGTATGACAGGGGGAGTCACTGAAAAACTGTTTTTT. This translates into CASSMTGGVTEKLFF.

The chain carries TRBV7-2 and TRBJ2-5; D not resolved. Germline V gene data show CDR1 as SGHTA and CDR2 as FQGNSA. Between the trimmed V and J ends, which lost 1 base and 4 bases, there was a span of 7 bases. The CDR3 runs 13 residues. The CDR3 reads CASSLEYRETQYF. The DNA for the CDR3 is TGTGCCAGCAGCTTAGAGTACAGAGAGACCCAGTACTTC.